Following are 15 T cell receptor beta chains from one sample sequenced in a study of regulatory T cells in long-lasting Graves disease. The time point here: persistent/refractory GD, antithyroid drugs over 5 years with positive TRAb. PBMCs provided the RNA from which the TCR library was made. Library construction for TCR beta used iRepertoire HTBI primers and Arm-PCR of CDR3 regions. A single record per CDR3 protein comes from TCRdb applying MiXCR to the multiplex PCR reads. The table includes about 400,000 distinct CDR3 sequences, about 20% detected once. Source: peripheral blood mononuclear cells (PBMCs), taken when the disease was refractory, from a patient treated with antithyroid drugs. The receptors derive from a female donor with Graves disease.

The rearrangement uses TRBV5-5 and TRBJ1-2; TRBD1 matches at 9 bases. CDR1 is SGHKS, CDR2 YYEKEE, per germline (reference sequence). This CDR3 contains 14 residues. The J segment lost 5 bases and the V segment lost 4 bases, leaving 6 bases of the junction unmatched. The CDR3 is CASSTTGGPYGYTF. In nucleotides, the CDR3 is TGTGCCAGCAGCACGACAGGGGGACCTTATGGCTACACCTTC.

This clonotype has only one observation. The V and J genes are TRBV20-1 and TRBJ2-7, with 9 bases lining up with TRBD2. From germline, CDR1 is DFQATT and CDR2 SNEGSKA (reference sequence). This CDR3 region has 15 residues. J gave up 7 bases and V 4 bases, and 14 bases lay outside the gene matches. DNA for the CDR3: TGCAGTGCTACCGAACCGGGACTAGCATCGGGGGAGCAGTACTTC. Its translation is CSATEPGLASGEQYF.

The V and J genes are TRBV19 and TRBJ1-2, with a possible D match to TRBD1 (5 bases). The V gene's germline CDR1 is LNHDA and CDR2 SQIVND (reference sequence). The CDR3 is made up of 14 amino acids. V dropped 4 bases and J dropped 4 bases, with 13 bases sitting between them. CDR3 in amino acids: CASSTPDKSYGYTF. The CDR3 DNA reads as TGTGCCAGTAGTACCCCGGACAAGAGCTATGGCTACACCTTC.

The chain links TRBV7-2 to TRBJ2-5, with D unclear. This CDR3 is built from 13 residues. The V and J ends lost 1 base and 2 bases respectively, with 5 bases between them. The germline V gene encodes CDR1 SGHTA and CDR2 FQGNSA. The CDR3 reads CASSLVWQETQYF. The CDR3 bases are TGTGCCAGCAGCTTAGTTTGGCAAGAGACCCAGTACTTC. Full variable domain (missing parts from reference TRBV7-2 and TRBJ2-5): GAGVSQSPSNKVTEKGKDVELRCDPISGHTALYWYRQSLGQGLEFLIYFQGNSAPDKSGLPSDRFSAERTGGSVSTLTIQRTQQEDSAVYLCASSLVWQETQYFGPGTRLLVL.

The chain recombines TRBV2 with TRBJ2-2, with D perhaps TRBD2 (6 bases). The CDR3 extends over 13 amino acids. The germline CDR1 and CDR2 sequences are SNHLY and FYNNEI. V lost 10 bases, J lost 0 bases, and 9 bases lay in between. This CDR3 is CAKGLTNTGELFF. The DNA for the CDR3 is TGTGCCAAGGGACTTACGAACACCGGGGAGCTGTTTTTT.

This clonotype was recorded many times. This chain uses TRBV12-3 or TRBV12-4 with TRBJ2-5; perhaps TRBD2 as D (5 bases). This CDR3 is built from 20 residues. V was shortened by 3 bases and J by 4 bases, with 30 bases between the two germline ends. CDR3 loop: CASSFISLGNRRRSGETQYF. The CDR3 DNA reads TGTGCCAGCAGTTTCATCAGTTTAGGTAATCGGCGGAGGAGTGGAGAGACCCAGTACTTC.

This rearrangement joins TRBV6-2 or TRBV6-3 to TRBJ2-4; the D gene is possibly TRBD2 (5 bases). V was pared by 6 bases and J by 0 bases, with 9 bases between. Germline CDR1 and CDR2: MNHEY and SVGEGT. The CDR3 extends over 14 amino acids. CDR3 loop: CASRGAVAKNIQYF. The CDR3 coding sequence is TGTGCCAGCAGGGGAGCGGTAGCCAAAAACATTCAGTACTTC.

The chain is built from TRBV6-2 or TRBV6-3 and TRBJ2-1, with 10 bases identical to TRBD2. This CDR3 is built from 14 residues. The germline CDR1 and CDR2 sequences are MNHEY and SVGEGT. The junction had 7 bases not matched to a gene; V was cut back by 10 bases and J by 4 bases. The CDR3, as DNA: TGTGCCACCCTAGGACTAGCGGAGTACAATGAGCAGTTCTTC. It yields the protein CATLGLAEYNEQFF.

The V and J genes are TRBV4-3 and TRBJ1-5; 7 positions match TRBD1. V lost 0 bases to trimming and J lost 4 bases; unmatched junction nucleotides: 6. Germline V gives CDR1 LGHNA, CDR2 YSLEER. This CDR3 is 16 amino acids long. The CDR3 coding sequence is TGCGCCAGCAGCCAAGACGGGACAGCGAAAAATCAGCCCCAGCATTTT. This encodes CASSQDGTAKNQPQHF.

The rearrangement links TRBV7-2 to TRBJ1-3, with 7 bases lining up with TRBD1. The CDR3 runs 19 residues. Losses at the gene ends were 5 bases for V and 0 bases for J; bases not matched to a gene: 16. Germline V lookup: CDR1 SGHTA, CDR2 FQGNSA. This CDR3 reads CASSPAPQGSLPSGNTIYF. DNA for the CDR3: TGTGCCAGCAGCCCCGCCCCACAGGGGTCCTTACCCTCTGGAAACACCATATATTTT.

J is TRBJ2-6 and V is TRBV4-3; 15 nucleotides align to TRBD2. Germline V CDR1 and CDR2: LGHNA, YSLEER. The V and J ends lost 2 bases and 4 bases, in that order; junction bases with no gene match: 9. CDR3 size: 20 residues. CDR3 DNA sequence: TGCGCCAGCAGCCAACAGGGGACTAGCGGGAGGCAGGCGGGGGCCAACGTCCTGACTTTC. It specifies CASSQQGTSGRQAGANVLTF.

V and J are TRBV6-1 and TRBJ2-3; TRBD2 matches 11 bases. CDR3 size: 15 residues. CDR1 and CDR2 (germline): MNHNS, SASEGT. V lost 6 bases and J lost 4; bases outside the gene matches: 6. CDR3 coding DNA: TGTGCCAGCAGGACCTTAGCGGGAGGGTCAGATACGCAGTATTTT. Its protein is CASRTLAGGSDTQYF.

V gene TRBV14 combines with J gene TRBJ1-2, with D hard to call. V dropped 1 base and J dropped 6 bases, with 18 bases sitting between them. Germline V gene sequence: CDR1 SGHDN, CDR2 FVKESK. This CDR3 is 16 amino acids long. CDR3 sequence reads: CASSQALRPGYDGYTF. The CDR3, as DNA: TGTGCCAGCAGCCAAGCCCTACGGCCGGGGTACGATGGCTACACCTTC.

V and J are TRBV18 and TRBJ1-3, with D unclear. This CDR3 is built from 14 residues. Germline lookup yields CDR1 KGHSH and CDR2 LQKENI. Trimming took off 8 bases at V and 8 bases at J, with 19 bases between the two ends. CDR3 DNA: TGTGCCAGCGCGACATGGGTAACGGCAGACACCATATATTTT. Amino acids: CASATWVTADTIYF.

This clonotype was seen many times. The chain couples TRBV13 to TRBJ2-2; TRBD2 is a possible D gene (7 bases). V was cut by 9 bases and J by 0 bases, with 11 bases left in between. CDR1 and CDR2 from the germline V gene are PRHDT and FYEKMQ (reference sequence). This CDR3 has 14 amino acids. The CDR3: CARVGGPNTGELFF. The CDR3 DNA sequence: TGTGCCAGAGTGGGGGGGCCGAACACCGGGGAGCTGTTTTTT.